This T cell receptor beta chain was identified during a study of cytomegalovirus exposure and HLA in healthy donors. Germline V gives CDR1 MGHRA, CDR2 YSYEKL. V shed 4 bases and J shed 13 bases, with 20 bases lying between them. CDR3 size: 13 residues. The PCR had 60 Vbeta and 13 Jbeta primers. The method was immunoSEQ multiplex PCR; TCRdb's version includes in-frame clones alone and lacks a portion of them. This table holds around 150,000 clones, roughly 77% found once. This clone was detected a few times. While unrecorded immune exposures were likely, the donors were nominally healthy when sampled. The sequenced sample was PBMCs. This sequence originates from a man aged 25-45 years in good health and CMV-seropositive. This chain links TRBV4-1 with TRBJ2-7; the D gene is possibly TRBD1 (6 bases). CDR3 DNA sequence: TGCGCCAGCAGCCCGGAAACAGGGACCCAAGTATACTTC. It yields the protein CASSPETGTQVYF.